The 14 T cell receptor beta chains given below trace back to one sample, sequenced in a study of blood T cells in healthy people across ages. A second PCR of 7 to 11 cycles used a sample-barcoded 5' primer and a J-beta primer mix. Using its own MiXCR run on the 5' RACE reads, TCRdb lists one record per CDR3 protein. This sample has over 1,200,000 distinct CDR3 sequences, with approximately 59% found just once. Sequencing was done on a sample of blood. These receptors originate from a young man in good health.

This chain uses TRBV25-1 with TRBJ2-3; no firm D call. The CDR3 spans 15 residues. V dropped 2 bases and J dropped 1 base, with 10 bases sitting between them. The V gene's germline CDR1 is MGHDK and CDR2 SYGVNS. CDR3 sequence reads: CASSERATGTDTQYF. CDR3 bases: TGTGCCAGCAGTGAACGCGCCACGGGCACAGATACGCAGTATTTT.

The chain links TRBV7-2 to TRBJ2-3; no firm D call. The V gene lost 0 bases and the J gene lost 6 bases, with 10 bases spanning the gap. The CDR3 is 14 residues long. CDR1 SGHTA and CDR2 FQGNSA come from the germline V gene. The CDR3 is CASSLAYSADTQYF. CDR3 DNA sequence: TGTGCCAGCAGCTTAGCTTACAGTGCGGATACGCAGTATTTT.

The chain employs TRBV27 and TRBJ2-7, with 10 bases lining up with TRBD2. CDR1 and CDR2 (germline): MNHEY, SMNVEV (reference sequence). V dropped 3 bases and J dropped 2; count of bases not matched to a gene: 4. The CDR3 runs to 15 residues. The CDR3 here is CASSFGTSEAYEQYF. CDR3 nucleotides: TGTGCCAGCAGTTTTGGGACTAGCGAAGCCTACGAGCAGTACTTC.

CDR3 sequence: CAISGLAGGSSSYNEQFF. CDR3 sequence (DNA): TGTGCCATCAGTGGCTTAGCGGGGGGGAGCTCCTCCTACAATGAGCAGTTCTTC. The chain carries TRBV10-3 and TRBJ2-1, with TRBD2 matching over 11 bases. V trimming: 4 bases; J trimming: 0 bases; junction bases outside the gene matches: 8. Germline CDR1 reads ENHRY; CDR2 reads SYGVKD. This CDR3 is built from 18 residues.

The V gene is TRBV7-9, the J gene TRBJ2-4; TRBD1 aligns across 10 bases. CDR3 size: 14 residues. Germline V gene lookup returns CDR1 SEHNR and CDR2 FQNEAQ (reference sequence). Trimming at V came to 8 bases and at J to 11 bases, leaving 12 bases not matched to a gene. The CDR3 sequence: CASGAGTGDGVQYF. The CDR3 DNA follows: TGTGCCAGCGGCGCCGGGACAGGGGATGGGGTTCAGTACTTC. Using reference TRBV7-9 and TRBJ2-4 for the parts outside the CDR3, the full variable domain is DTGVSQNPRHKITKRGQNVTFRCDPISEHNRLYWYRQTLGQGPEFLTYFQNEAQLEKSRLLSDRFSAERPKGSFSTLEIQRTEQGDSAMYLCASGAGTGDGVQYFGAGTRLSVL.

The chain uses TRBV12-3 or TRBV12-4 and TRBJ2-2; D remains ambiguous. Trimming left V 4 bases short and J 4 bases short, with 25 bases between. The CDR3 is made up of 19 amino acids. CDR3 region: CASSSSKGFNDWGTGELFF. CDR3 nucleotides: TGTGCCAGCAGTTCCTCGAAGGGATTTAATGATTGGGGCACCGGGGAGCTGTTTTTT.

This clonotype was recorded a few times. The chain uses TRBV20-1 and TRBJ2-4, with D possibly TRBD2 on 7 matching bases. The CDR3 has 15 residues. V dropped 5 bases and J dropped 0 bases, with 14 bases sitting between them. Germline V gene lookup returns CDR1 DFQATT and CDR2 SNEGSKA (reference sequence). As DNA, the CDR3 is TGCAGTGCTCCCTGGAGGGGGGGAGCCAAAAACATTCAGTACTTC. It specifies CSAPWRGGAKNIQYF.

This rearrangement joins TRBV3-1 to TRBJ2-7; 7 positions match TRBD1. The CDR3 sequence is 16 residues long. The ends lost 0 bases at V and 3 bases at J; junction bases unmatched: 8. Germline values: CDR1 LGHDT, CDR2 YNNKEL (reference sequence). For the CDR3, the DNA is TGTGCCAGCAGCCAAGATGGGACAGCGCACCACTACGAGCAGTACTTC. Its protein product is CASSQDGTAHHYEQYF.

This chain links TRBV29-1 with TRBJ2-5; either TRBD1 or TRBD2 may supply D (6 bases each). V was trimmed by 4 bases and J by 11 bases, leaving 20 bases between them. Germline loops: CDR1 SQVTM, CDR2 ANQGSEA. This CDR3 is built from 13 residues. The CDR3 DNA follows: TGCAGCGTTGCTAGGGGGGTAAACAATGAGCAGTACTTC. Amino acids: CSVARGVNNEQYF.

This clonotype showed up just a few times. CDR3 amino acids: CASSDGTGGMAFF. For the CDR3, the DNA is TGTGCCAGCAGTGACGGGACAGGGGGGATGGCTTTCTTT. V and J are TRBV6-4 and TRBJ1-1; 11 bases fit TRBD1. V lost 2 bases and J lost 11; bases outside the gene matches: 4. CDR3 length: 13 amino acids. The germline gives CDR1 MRHNA, CDR2 SNTAGT.

The rearrangement joins TRBV7-9 to TRBJ1-1; 7 nucleotides agree with TRBD1. V lost 5 bases, J lost 1 base, and 4 bases stayed unmatched. The V gene's germline CDR1 is SEHNR and CDR2 FQNEAQ (reference sequence). The CDR3 has 14 residues. The CDR3 reads CASSGRQGNTEAFF. The CDR3 nucleotides are TGTGCCAGCAGCGGCCGACAGGGGAACACTGAAGCTTTCTTT.

The chain recombines TRBV7-2 with TRBJ2-7; D gene ambiguous. CDR3 length equals 15 residues. The V end was cut by 2 bases, the J end by 2 bases, with 13 bases between. Germline values: CDR1 SGHTA, CDR2 FQGNSA. DNA for the CDR3: TGTGCCAGCAGCTTAATCGGTGGCAGGACCTACGAGCAGTACTTC. Amino acids: CASSLIGGRTYEQYF.

This clonotype was seen once. The chain couples TRBV12-3 or TRBV12-4 to TRBJ1-2; D not resolved. The CDR3 is 14 amino acids. With 1 base removed from V and 6 bases from J, the gap between germline ends came to 12 bases. The CDR3 is CASSLDPSSNGYTF. CDR3 DNA sequence: TGTGCCAGCAGTTTAGATCCCAGCTCAAATGGCTACACCTTC.

The rearrangement joins TRBV7-9 to TRBJ2-7; no clear D gene. Germline V gene data show CDR1 as SEHNR and CDR2 as FQNEAQ (reference sequence). The CDR3 contains 12 residues. V was pared by 4 bases and J by 5 bases, with 9 bases between. The DNA for the CDR3 is TGTGCCAGCAGCTCCTACGGAGACGAGCAGTACTTC. Its translation is CASSSYGDEQYF.